The rows below give T cell receptor beta chains drawn from one sample of a study of vaccination and CD4 T cells after COVID-19. TCRdb reprocessed the PCR reads with MiXCR, giving one entry per CDR3 protein. The table has 20,000 or so distinct CDR3 sequences, about 50% seen once. For these TCRs, the target antigens are not known. Sequenced material: CD4+ T cells from blood, cultured in vitro, taken after SARS-CoV-2 vaccination. Receptors originate from a human donor who had recovered from COVID-19. The CDR3 runs from the conserved cysteine through the conserved F or W. The order of the fields is V gene, D gene, J gene, clone size, CDR3 length, CDR3 protein, CDR3 DNA. A D gene is named only where the DNA matches it firmly. Clone size appears in some rows only: once, few, many, or a class for an expanded clone.

TRBV5-4	TRBD2	TRBJ2-3	NA	16	CASSLAGGGGADTQYF	TGTGCCAGCAGCTTGGCCGGTGGGGGAGGGGCAGATACGCAGTATTTT
TRBV5-1	NA	TRBJ1-1	NA	15	CASSLSEGRHTEAFF	TGCGCCAGCAGCTTGTCGGAGGGGAGACACACTGAAGCTTTCTTT
TRBV2	NA	TRBJ1-5	NA	14	CASSDPKADQPQHF	TGTGCCAGCAGTGATCCCAAAGCCGATCAGCCCCAGCATTTT
TRBV6-1	TRBD2	TRBJ2-7	NA	13	CACGRTFSYEQYF	TGTGCCTGCGGGAGGACCTTCTCCTACGAGCAGTACTTC
TRBV28	NA	TRBJ1-2	NA	14	CASRASGPYYGYTF	TGTGCCAGCAGGGCCTCAGGGCCTTACTATGGCTACACCTTC
TRBV5-1	TRBD2	TRBJ2-5	NA	14	CASSAAGVAETQYF	TGCGCCAGCAGCGCCGCGGGGGTAGCAGAGACCCAGTACTTC
TRBV6-1	TRBD1	TRBJ1-2	NA	20	CASSEIRQGSVGLGGYGYTF	TGTGCCAGCAGTGAGATCCGACAGGGGTCGGTGGGGCTGGGCGGCTATGGCTACACCTTC
TRBV3-1	NA	TRBJ1-2	once	14	CASSQEGVKYGYTF	TGTGCCAGCAGCCAAGAGGGGGTGAAGTATGGCTACACCTTC
TRBV7-2	TRBD1	TRBJ1-3	NA	16	CASSFRDRGPGNTIYF	TGTGCCAGCAGCTTCAGGGACAGGGGGCCTGGAAACACCATATATTTT
TRBV20-1	TRBD2	TRBJ2-7	NA	15	CSARSTSGTYYEQYF	TGCAGTGCTAGATCGACTAGCGGAACCTACTACGAGCAGTACTTC
TRBV12-3/TRBV12-4	TRBD2	TRBJ2-7	NA	16	CASSSMPGGGSYEQYF	TGTGCCAGCAGTTCCATGCCTGGCGGGGGATCCTACGAGCAGTACTTC
TRBV11-3	NA	TRBJ1-2	NA	15	CASSSRQRGGHGYTF	TGTGCCAGCAGCTCCCGCCAGAGGGGGGGTCATGGCTACACCTTC
TRBV19	NA	TRBJ2-5	NA	18	CASSIEKGTGTSQETQYF	TGTGCCAGTAGTATAGAAAAGGGAACCGGGACAAGCCAAGAGACCCAGTACTTC
TRBV27	NA	TRBJ2-4	few	15	CASSVGYLAKNIQYF	TGTGCCAGCAGTGTAGGATACTTAGCCAAAAACATTCAGTACTTC
TRBV2	NA	TRBJ1-2	medium-sized	12	CAGGSYNYGYTF	TGTGCCGGCGGGTCCTATAACTATGGCTACACCTTC
TRBV6-5	TRBD1	TRBJ1-1	NA	16	CASSYTPTGASTEAFF	TGTGCCAGCAGTTACACACCGACAGGGGCGAGCACTGAAGCTTTCTTT
TRBV25-1	NA	TRBJ1-1	few	12	CASAPRGGEAFF	TGTGCCAGCGCTCCTAGGGGGGGTGAAGCTTTCTTT
TRBV12-3/TRBV12-4	NA	TRBJ1-2	once	13	CASSLNGEMGYTF	TGTGCCAGCAGTTTGAACGGGGAGATGGGGTACACCTTC
TRBV11-2	NA	TRBJ1-2	NA	13	CASSQGGIYGYTF	TGTGCCAGCAGCCAGGGAGGAATCTATGGCTACACCTTC
TRBV7-9	NA	TRBJ2-2	NA	16	CASSPDGASNTGELFF	TGTGCCAGCAGCCCCGACGGGGCTTCCAACACCGGGGAGCTGTTTTTT
TRBV20-1	NA	TRBJ1-1	NA	14	CSATLTAMNTEAFF	TGCAGTGCTACCTTGACAGCTATGAACACTGAAGCTTTCTTT
TRBV7-2	NA	TRBJ1-3	NA	17	CASRSGGGRESGNTIYF	TGTGCCAGCAGAAGCGGGGGCGGGAGGGAAAGTGGAAACACCATATATTTT
TRBV30	NA	TRBJ1-1	NA	12	CAWSTGRTEAFF	TGTGCCTGGAGCACTGGGAGGACTGAAGCTTTCTTT
TRBV3-1	NA	TRBJ2-7	NA	15	CASSQARQAGGEQYF	TGTGCCAGCAGCCAAGCCCGACAGGCCGGAGGCGAGCAGTACTTC
TRBV20-1	TRBD1	TRBJ1-2	few	21	CSARGNFQVGPQGEVNYGYTF	TGCAGTGCTAGAGGAAACTTCCAGGTGGGGCCACAGGGGGAGGTCAACTATGGCTACACCTTC
TRBV6-5	NA	TRBJ1-2	few	14	CASSYSANNYGYTF	TGTGCCAGCAGTTACTCTGCGAATAACTATGGCTACACCTTC
TRBV5-6	TRBD1	TRBJ1-2	NA	15	CASSLGDRGVYGYTF	TGTGCCAGCAGCTTGGGAGACAGGGGCGTCTATGGCTACACCTTC
TRBV5-6	NA	TRBJ2-7	NA	12	CASSVTGVQQYF	TGTGCCAGCAGCGTTACAGGAGTACAGCAGTACTTC
TRBV19	NA	TRBJ1-1	NA	14	CASSIGAGMTEAFF	TGTGCCAGTAGTATAGGTGCAGGGATGACTGAAGCTTTCTTT
TRBV19	TRBD1	TRBJ2-4	NA	15	CASSSPGGAGNIQYF	TGTGCCAGTAGTAGCCCAGGGGGCGCGGGAAACATTCAGTACTTC
TRBV28	NA	TRBJ1-5	few	13	CASSSPTSQPQHF	TGTGCCAGCAGCTCCCCTACTAGTCAGCCCCAGCATTTT
TRBV7-9	TRBD1	TRBJ1-5	few	15	CASSLGRGMDQPQHF	TGTGCCAGCAGCTTAGGCAGGGGGATGGATCAGCCCCAGCATTTT
TRBV7-2	NA	TRBJ1-6	NA	12	CASSLAQGTLHF	TGTGCCAGCAGCTTAGCGCAGGGGACCCTCCACTTT
TRBV6-2/TRBV6-3	NA	TRBJ1-2	NA	14	CASSYSQGNYGYTF	TGTGCCAGCAGTTACTCTCAGGGTAACTATGGCTACACCTTC
TRBV2	NA	TRBJ2-7	NA	13	CASSVGQSYEQYF	TGTGCCAGCAGTGTCGGCCAGTCCTACGAGCAGTACTTC
TRBV5-1	NA	TRBJ1-6	NA	15	CASSFEQGDNSPLHF	TGCGCCAGCAGTTTTGAACAGGGCGATAATTCACCCCTCCACTTT
TRBV12-3/TRBV12-4	TRBD1	TRBJ1-2	NA	13	CASRPSGGKGYTF	TGTGCCAGCAGACCCTCAGGGGGAAAGGGCTACACCTTC
TRBV2	NA	TRBJ2-5	NA	13	CASSASVGETQYF	TGTGCCAGCAGTGCTTCCGTTGGGGAGACCCAGTACTTC
TRBV11-3	NA	TRBJ1-2	NA	13	CASSLGRNYGYTF	TGTGCCAGCAGCTTGGGCAGGAACTATGGCTACACCTTC
TRBV7-6	NA	TRBJ1-5	few	14	CASSLVPGDQPQHF	TGTGCCAGCAGCTTAGTGCCAGGGGACCAGCCCCAGCATTTT
TRBV25-1	NA	TRBJ1-1	few	15	CASSEWAGRGTEAFF	TGTGCCAGCAGTGAATGGGCAGGGAGGGGCACTGAAGCTTTCTTT
TRBV3-1	NA	TRBJ1-2	NA	15	CASSQVPPDNYGYTF	TGTGCCAGCAGCCAAGTGCCTCCGGATAACTATGGCTACACCTTC
TRBV11-3	NA	TRBJ1-2	NA	16	CASSPRTGGGINGYTF	TGTGCCAGCAGCCCGCGGACTGGAGGGGGAATAAATGGCTACACCTTC
TRBV20-1	TRBD2	TRBJ2-3	NA	16	CSAGRTSGTFTDTQYF	TGCAGTGCGGGAAGGACTAGCGGGACCTTCACAGATACGCAGTATTTT
TRBV7-9	NA	TRBJ2-7	NA	15	CASSLGPSGTGEQYF	TGTGCCAGCAGCTTAGGTCCTAGCGGGACAGGCGAGCAGTACTTC
TRBV20-1	TRBD2	TRBJ2-7	NA	15	CSARRTSGVKYEQYF	TGCAGTGCTAGACGAACTAGCGGGGTGAAGTACGAGCAGTACTTC
TRBV6-2/TRBV6-3	NA	TRBJ1-2	NA	15	CASSDLPPGGYGYTF	TGTGCCAGCAGTGACCTCCCGCCGGGGGGCTATGGCTACACCTTC
TRBV7-3	TRBD1	TRBJ2-5	NA	15	CASSPSGTGAGTQYF	TGTGCCAGCAGCCCATCCGGGACAGGGGCAGGGACCCAGTACTTC
TRBV7-2	TRBD1	TRBJ1-2	NA	14	CASSPGTGDYGYTF	TGTGCCAGCAGCCCCGGGACAGGTGACTATGGCTACACCTTC
TRBV6-1	TRBD2	TRBJ2-3	NA	19	CASSELGPSLVAGKDTQYF	TGTGCCAGCAGTGAATTGGGACCGTCGTTGGTAGCGGGTAAGGATACGCAGTATTTT
TRBV20-1	NA	TRBJ1-5	once	14	CSARSQGGNQPQHF	TGCAGTGCTAGGTCACAGGGTGGGAATCAGCCCCAGCATTTT
TRBV6-1	NA	TRBJ2-2	NA	12	CARRLKTGELFF	TGTGCCAGACGCTTAAAAACCGGGGAGCTGTTTTTT
TRBV6-5	NA	TRBJ1-1	NA	13	CASSFQINTEAFF	TGTGCCAGCAGTTTCCAGATAAACACTGAAGCTTTCTTT
TRBV7-2	NA	TRBJ2-5	NA	14	CASSPSQGRETQYF	TGTGCCAGCAGCCCGAGCCAGGGGCGGGAGACCCAGTACTTC
TRBV4-1	NA	TRBJ1-2	NA	14	CASSQVGQYYGYTF	TGCGCCAGCAGCCAAGTGGGGCAGTACTATGGCTACACCTTC
TRBV20-1	NA	TRBJ2-1	NA	17	CSASPGRSGGYYNEQFF	TGCAGTGCTTCCCCGGGTCGTAGCGGAGGCTACTACAATGAGCAGTTCTTC
TRBV25-1	NA	TRBJ1-1	NA	12	CASSDPGTEAFF	TGTGCCAGCAGTGACCCGGGGACTGAAGCTTTCTTT
TRBV4-2	NA	TRBJ1-3	NA	16	CASGQVWRGSGNTIYF	TGTGCCAGCGGCCAAGTTTGGCGAGGCTCTGGAAACACCATATATTTT
TRBV18	TRBD1	TRBJ2-2	NA	15	CASSPPRTGAGELFF	TGTGCCAGCTCACCACCCCGGACAGGGGCCGGGGAGCTGTTTTTT